This T cell receptor (beta chain) emerged from a study of blood T cell repertoires in COVID-19. Participant reports of clinical history set cohort assignment. Original methodology: Scientists estimated how many nucleated cells there were by amplifying reference gene primers. Sequencing was performed with immunoSEQ multiplex PCR; in TCRdb, only in-frame clones are kept and a portion is missing. V and J calls plus clone size are reproduced from that table; the DNA served to infer D and trimming. The sample holds 250,000 to 350,000 clones; roughly 91% are singletons and the top ten take approximately 2.9%. The CDR3 covers 15 residues. Germline assignment: CDR1 SGHTA and CDR2 FQGNSA. V lost 5 bases, J lost 7 bases, and 8 bases stayed unmatched.

The receptor's source is a woman aged 45-60 years who had been exposed to COVID-19. The V and J genes are TRBV7-2 and TRBJ1-6, with 7 bases that match TRBD1. Sequenced: PBMCs or T cells enriched from blood (not recorded which). In DNA, the CDR3 is TGTGCCAGCAGCGCCCGCCGGGACAGAAATTCACCCCTCCACTTT. Translation: CASSARRDRNSPLHF.